The 8 T cell receptor beta chains presented below share a single source sample, sequenced in a study of beta chain features in type 1 diabetes. The authors reverse transcribed all of the isolated RNA, so sequencing captured expressed TCRB transcripts. Profiled with immunoSEQ multiplex PCR; TCRdb holds only in-frame clones, not every one. The sample has under 90,000 clones, roughly 31% seen once. The sequenced sample consisted of stem cell memory CD4+ T cells from blood. The receptors derive from a woman between 18 and 29 years old in good health.

The chain employs TRBV6-1 and TRBJ1-2; D remains unclear. Trimming took off 8 bases at V and 0 bases at J, with 16 bases between the two ends. Germline CDR1 MNHNS, CDR2 SASEGT. The CDR3 runs to 15 residues. The chain's CDR3 is CASRNVAGANYGYTF. CDR3 coding DNA: TGTGCCAGCCGGAACGTCGCGGGAGCTAACTATGGCTACACCTTC.

The chain has TRBV9 and TRBJ2-7; tentative D call: TRBD1 (5 bases). Germline CDR1 SGDLS, CDR2 YYNGEE. Trimming took 4 bases from V and 2 from J, leaving 13 bases between them. The CDR3 has 14 amino acids. The CDR3 nucleotides are TGTGCCAGCAGCCCGTGGACATCAGCCTACGAGCAGTACTTC. Protein product: CASSPWTSAYEQYF.

This chain links TRBV7-6 with TRBJ1-4, with 7 bases matching TRBD1. The CDR3 has 13 amino acids. Germline V gene data show CDR1 as SGHVS and CDR2 as FNYEAQ. V was pared by 6 bases and J by 8 bases, with 6 bases of the junction left unmatched. This CDR3 reads CASSSQGFEKLFF. Here the CDR3 DNA reads TGTGCCAGCAGTTCACAGGGGTTCGAAAAACTGTTTTTT. Looking up the rest from reference TRBV7-6 and TRBJ1-4 gives the full variable domain: GAGVSQSPRYKVTKRGQDVALRCDPISGHVSLYWYRQALGQGPEFLTYFNYEAQQDKSGLPNDRFSAERPEGSISTLTIQRTEQRDSAMYRCASSSQGFEKLFFGSGTQLSVL.

The rearrangement uses TRBV4-2 and TRBJ2-7, with 14 bases identical to TRBD2. V dropped 0 bases and J dropped 4; count of bases not matched to a gene: 2. CDR1 LGHNA and CDR2 YNFKEQ come from the germline V gene. The CDR3 runs to 16 residues. CDR3 in DNA: TGTGCCAGCAGCCAAGATAGGACTAGCGGGGGGTACGAGCAGTACTTC. As protein: CASSQDRTSGGYEQYF.

The rearrangement joins TRBV6-1 to TRBJ1-5; 10 bases map to TRBD1. This CDR3 has 15 amino acids. V lost 7 bases, J lost 7 bases, and 10 bases stayed unmatched. Germline V gives CDR1 MNHNS, CDR2 SASEGT. CDR3 nucleotides: TGTGCCAGCATCGCGGGTGGGACAGGGGCCCAGCCCCAGCATTTT. Residues: CASIAGGTGAQPQHF.

The chain carries TRBV7-9 and TRBJ1-2; 8 bases align to TRBD1. The trim removed 1 base at V and 5 bases at J, leaving 3 bases unmatched. The CDR3 is 14 amino acids. Germline-derived CDR1 and CDR2 are SEHNR and FQNEAQ (reference sequence). Written as DNA, the CDR3 is TGTGCCAGCAGCTTAGGGGACAGGACTTATGGCTACACCTTC. Translated: CASSLGDRTYGYTF.

This clone was seen only a few times. The rearrangement joins TRBV11-2 to TRBJ2-2; TRBD2 aligns across 7 bases. The germline V gene encodes CDR1 SGHAT and CDR2 FQNNGV. V dropped 4 bases and J dropped 6; count of bases not matched to a gene: 14. This CDR3 has 17 amino acids. The CDR3 DNA reads TGTGCCAGCAGCTCCTGGCGGGGGTCGTTAAAGTCCGGGGAGCTGTTTTTT. It translates to CASSSWRGSLKSGELFF.

The chain has TRBV30 and TRBJ2-7, with D uncertain. Per the germline V gene, CDR1 is GTSNPN and CDR2 is SVGIG (reference sequence). Deletions cut 2 bases from V and 6 bases from J, with 8 bases between. The CDR3 contains 11 residues. The CDR3 sequence: CAWSILSEQYF. The DNA for the CDR3 is TGTGCCTGGAGTATCCTTTCCGAGCAGTACTTC.